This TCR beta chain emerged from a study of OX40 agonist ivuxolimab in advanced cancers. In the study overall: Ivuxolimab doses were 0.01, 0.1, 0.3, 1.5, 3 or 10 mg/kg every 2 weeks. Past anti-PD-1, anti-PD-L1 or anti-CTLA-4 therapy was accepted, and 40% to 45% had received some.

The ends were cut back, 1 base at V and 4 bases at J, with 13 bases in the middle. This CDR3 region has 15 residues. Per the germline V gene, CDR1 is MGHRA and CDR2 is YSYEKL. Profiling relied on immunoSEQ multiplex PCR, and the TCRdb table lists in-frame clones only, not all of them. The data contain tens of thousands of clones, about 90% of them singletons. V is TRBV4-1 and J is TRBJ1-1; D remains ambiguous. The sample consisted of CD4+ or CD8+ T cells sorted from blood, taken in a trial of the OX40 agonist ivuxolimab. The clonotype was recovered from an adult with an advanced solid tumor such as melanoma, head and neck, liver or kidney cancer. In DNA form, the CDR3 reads TGCGCCAGCAGCCAAGCACGATCGGTCAGCACTGAAGCTTTCTTT. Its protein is CASSQARSVSTEAFF.